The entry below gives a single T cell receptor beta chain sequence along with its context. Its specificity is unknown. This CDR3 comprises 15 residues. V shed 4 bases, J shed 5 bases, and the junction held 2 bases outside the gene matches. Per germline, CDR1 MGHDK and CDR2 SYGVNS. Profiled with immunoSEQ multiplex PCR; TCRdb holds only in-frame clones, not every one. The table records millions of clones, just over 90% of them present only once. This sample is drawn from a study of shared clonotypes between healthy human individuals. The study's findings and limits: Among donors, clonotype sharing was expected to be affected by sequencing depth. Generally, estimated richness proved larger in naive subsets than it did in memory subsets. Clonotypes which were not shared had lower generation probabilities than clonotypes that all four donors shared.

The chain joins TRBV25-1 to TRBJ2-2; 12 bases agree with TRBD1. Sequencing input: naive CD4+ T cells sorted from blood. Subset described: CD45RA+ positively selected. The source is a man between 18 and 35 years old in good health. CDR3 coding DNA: TGTGCCAGCAGTGGGGACAGGGGGCCGACCGGGGAGCTGTTTTTT. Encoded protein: CASSGDRGPTGELFF. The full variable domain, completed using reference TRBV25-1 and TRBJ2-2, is EADIYQTPRYLVIGTGKKITLECSQTMGHDKMYWYQQDPGMELHLIHYSYGVNSTEKGDLSSESTVSRIRTEHFPLTLESARPSHTSQYLCASSGDRGPTGELFFGEGSRLTVL.